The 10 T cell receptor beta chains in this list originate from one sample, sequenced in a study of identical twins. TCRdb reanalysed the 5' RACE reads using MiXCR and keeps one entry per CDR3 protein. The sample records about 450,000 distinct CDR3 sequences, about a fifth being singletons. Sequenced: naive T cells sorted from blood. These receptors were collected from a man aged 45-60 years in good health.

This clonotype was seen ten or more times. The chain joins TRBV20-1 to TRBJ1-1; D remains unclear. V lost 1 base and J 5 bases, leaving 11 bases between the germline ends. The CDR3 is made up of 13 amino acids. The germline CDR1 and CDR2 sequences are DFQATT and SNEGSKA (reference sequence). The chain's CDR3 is CSARARGWTEAFF. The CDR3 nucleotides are TGCAGTGCTAGAGCCCGCGGGTGGACTGAAGCTTTCTTT.

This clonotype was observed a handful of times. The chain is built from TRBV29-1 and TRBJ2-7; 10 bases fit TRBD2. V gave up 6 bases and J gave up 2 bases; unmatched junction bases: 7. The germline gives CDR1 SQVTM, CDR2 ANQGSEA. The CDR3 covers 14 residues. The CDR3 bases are TGCAGCGTGACCCAGCGGGGGGGCACCTACGAGCAGTACTTC. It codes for CSVTQRGGTYEQYF.

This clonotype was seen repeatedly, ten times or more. This CDR3 reads CASSYSHEQYF. CDR3 sequence (DNA): TGTGCCAGCAGTTACTCTCACGAGCAGTACTTC. The chain couples TRBV6-6 to TRBJ2-7; D not certain. The germline V gene encodes CDR1 MNHNY and CDR2 SVGAGI (reference sequence). This CDR3 is built from 11 residues. The V gene lost 0 bases and the J gene lost 5 bases, with 2 bases spanning the gap.

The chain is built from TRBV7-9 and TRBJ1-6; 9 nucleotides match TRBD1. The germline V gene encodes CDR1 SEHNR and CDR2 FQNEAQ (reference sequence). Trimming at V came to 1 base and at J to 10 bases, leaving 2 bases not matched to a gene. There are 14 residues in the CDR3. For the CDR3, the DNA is TGTGCCAGCAGCTTAGGGACAGGGGAATCACCCCTCCACTTT. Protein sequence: CASSLGTGESPLHF.

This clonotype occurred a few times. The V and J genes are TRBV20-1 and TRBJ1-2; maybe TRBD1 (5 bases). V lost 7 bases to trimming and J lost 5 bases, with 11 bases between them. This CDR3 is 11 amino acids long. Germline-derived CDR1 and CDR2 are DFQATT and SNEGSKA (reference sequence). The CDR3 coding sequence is TGCAGTGTTGGGACGGAGTATGGCTACACCTTC. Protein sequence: CSVGTEYGYTF.

The CDR3 region is CASSPGHLNEQYF. CDR3 DNA sequence: TGTGCCAGCAGCCCCGGACATTTAAACGAGCAGTACTTC. The V and J genes are TRBV28 and TRBJ2-7; D might be TRBD1 (5 bases). CDR3 length: 13 residues. CDR1 is MDHEN and CDR2 is SYDVKM in the germline V gene. V lost 6 bases and J 5 bases, leaving 14 bases between the germline ends.

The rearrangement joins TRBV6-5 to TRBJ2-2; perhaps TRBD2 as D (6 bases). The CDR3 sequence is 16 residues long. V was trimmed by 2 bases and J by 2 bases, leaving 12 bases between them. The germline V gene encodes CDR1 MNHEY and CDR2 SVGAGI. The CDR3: CASSYLSGTNTGELFF. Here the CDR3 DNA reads TGTGCCAGCAGTTACCTGTCAGGGACTAACACCGGGGAGCTGTTTTTT.

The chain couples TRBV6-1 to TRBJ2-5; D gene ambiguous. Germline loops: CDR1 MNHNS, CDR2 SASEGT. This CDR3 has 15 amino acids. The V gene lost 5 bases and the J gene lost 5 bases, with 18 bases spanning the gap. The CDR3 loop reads CASSPYSNPAETQYF. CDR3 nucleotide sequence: TGTGCCAGCAGTCCCTATTCAAACCCAGCGGAGACCCAGTACTTC.

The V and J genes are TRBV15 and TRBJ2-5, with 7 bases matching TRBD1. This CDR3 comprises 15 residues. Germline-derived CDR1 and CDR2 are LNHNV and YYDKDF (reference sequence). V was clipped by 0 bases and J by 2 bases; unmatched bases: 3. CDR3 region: CATSRDPGQQETQYF. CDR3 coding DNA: TGTGCCACCAGCAGAGATCCGGGACAGCAAGAGACCCAGTACTTC.

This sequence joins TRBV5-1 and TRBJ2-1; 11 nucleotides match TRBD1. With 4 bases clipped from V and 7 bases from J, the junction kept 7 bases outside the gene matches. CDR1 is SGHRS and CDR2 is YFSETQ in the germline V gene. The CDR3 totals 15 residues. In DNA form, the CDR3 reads TGCGCCAGCAGCGGACAGGGGGCGGAAGGAAATGAGCAGTTCTTC. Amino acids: CASSGQGAEGNEQFF.